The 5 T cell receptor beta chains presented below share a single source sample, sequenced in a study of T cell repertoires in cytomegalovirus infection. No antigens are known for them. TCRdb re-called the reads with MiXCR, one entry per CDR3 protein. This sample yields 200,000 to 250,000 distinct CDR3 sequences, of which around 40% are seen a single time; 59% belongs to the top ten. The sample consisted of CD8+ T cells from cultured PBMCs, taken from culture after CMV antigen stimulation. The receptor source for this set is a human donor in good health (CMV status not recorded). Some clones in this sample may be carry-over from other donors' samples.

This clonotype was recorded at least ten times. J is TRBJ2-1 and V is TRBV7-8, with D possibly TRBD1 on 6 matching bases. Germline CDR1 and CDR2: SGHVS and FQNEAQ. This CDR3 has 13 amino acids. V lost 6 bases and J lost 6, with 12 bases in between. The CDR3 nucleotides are TGTGCCAGCAGGGGGACAATACGCAATGAGCAGTTCTTC. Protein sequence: CASRGTIRNEQFF.

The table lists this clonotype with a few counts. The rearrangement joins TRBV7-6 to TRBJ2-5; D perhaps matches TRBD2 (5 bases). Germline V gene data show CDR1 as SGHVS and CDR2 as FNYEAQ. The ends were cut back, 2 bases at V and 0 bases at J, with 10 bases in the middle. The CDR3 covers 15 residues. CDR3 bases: TGTGCCAGCAGCTTATCGCAGCGGTACCAAGAGACCCAGTACTTC. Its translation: CASSLSQRYQETQYF.

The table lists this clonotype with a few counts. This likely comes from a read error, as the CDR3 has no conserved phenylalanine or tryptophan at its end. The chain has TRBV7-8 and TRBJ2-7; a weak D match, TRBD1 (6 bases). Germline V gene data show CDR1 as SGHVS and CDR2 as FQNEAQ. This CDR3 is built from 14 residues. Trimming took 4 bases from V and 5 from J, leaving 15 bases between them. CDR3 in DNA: TGTGCCAGCAGCTGGGACACCCATGGAGACGAGCAGTACTTA. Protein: CASSWDTHGDEQYL.

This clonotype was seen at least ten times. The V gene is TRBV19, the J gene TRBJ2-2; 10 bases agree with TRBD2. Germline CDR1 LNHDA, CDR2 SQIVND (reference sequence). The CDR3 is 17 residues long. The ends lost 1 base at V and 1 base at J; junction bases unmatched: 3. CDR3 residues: CASSIGASGGNTGELFF. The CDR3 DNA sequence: TGTGCCAGTAGTATAGGGGCTAGCGGGGGGAACACCGGGGAGCTGTTTTTT.

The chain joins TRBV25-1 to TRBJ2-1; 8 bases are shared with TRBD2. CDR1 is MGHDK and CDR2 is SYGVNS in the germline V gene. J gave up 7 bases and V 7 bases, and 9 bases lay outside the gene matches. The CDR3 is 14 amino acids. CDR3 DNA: TGTGCCAGCAAAAGTAGCGGGGATACGAATGAGCAGTTCTTC. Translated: CASKSSGDTNEQFF.